This T cell receptor beta chain was observed in a study of regulatory T cells in long-lasting Graves disease (dated by TCRdb to the early 2020s). Context from the whole study: Antithyroid drugs had been taken for less than 3 months by newly diagnosed Graves' disease patients. Persistent Graves' disease patients were compared with newly diagnosed Graves' disease patients by peripheral blood TCR sequencing and RNA sequencing. A total of some 35 samples underwent TCR sequencing: around 13 from persistent and approximately 20 from newly diagnosed Graves' disease patients. The study took place in China and was registered as a clinical trial. Study-wide findings and limitations: The authors noted that the small sample size was a limitation that may lower accuracy. Only the TCR beta chain was sequenced and analyzed. Compared with newly diagnosed patients, persistent Graves' disease patients had lower TCR Shannon entropy and fewer highly expanded clones, which suggests clonal expansion. Patients with persistent disease shared more public clonotypes (approximately 2,500) than newly diagnosed patients did (about 1,000). TRBV28, TRBJ1-2 and TRBJ2-5 were preferentially used in persistent disease, while TRBV20-1 and TRBJ2-1 were favored in newly diagnosed disease. Peripheral blood alone was examined, since thyroid tissue, which constituted the primary lesion, could not be accessed.

The sample's time point label is to be understood as: newly diagnosed GD, antithyroid drugs for less than 3 months. For both TCR sequencing and RNA sequencing, RNA was extracted from PBMCs in TRIzol. The diagnosis of Graves' disease was made according to American Thyroid Association guidelines. Patients were recruited from an endocrinology department in Xi'an, China. From each patient, approximately 9 milliliters of peripheral blood was collected into an EDTA anticoagulant tube. Ficoll Paque Plus density gradient separation was used to isolate PBMCs, and no additional T cell sorting was done. RNA quality was checked with an Agilent 2100 Bioanalyzer and agarose gel, and concentration with a NanoDrop 2000. Library creation used multiplex PCR. TCRdb records Illumina HiSeq 4000 as the sequencer. TCR beta libraries were built with iRepertoire HTBI primers and Arm-PCR amplification of CDR3 regions. PCR products were gel purified before sequencing. As for the authors' bioinformatics: Gene usage analysis of CDR3 amino acid clonotypes relied on the 60 to 65 TRBV and more than twelve TRBJ segments identified across samples. COPE and FqMerger were used to merge the filtered high-quality paired reads into contigs. Contigs were aligned with BLAST to IMGT TRBV, TRBD and TRBJ reference genes, and CDR3 was defined per IMGT. Any clonotype with a frequency above 0.1% was classified as a highly expanded clone. Shannon entropy was used to measure repertoire diversity, and the Gini coefficient was used to measure V-J evenness. Public clonotypes were defined as clonotypes shared by more than one individual. TCRdb applied fastp at Q25 and MiXCR to the public reads, then kept only in-frame beta chains. Identical CDR3 protein sequences are pooled into one entry, listed with their most common genes and DNA. Clone size and V and J calls follow TCRdb, not the original study. Within this sample are 550,000 to 700,000 distinct CDR3 sequences, with about 16% of them counted one time only. More than 10% of the sample comes from the top ten.

In this sample, this clonotype turned up a few times. Its antigen is still unknown. No qualities accompany the bases; no much larger clone lies one base away. V trim: 4 bases; J trim: 3 bases; unmatched bases: 8. There are 14 amino acids in the CDR3, from cysteine to phenylalanine inclusive. Only the CDR3 part of the read is kept: 42 bases, read in frame from the first base. CDR1 and CDR2, looked up from the germline V gene, are SQVTM and ANQGSEA. These data also featured in a second study, about T cells in Graves' hyperthyroidism and ophthalmopathy. The second study reports: A patient counted as having stable Graves' hyperthyroidism if no progression to ophthalmopathy occurred over 18 months of follow-up. Hyperthyroidism patients were newly diagnosed, had a disease duration of under 2 months, and were aged 18 to 65 years. Exclusion was applied to patients with uncontrolled infections, other autoimmune diseases, pregnancy or lactation. Clinical symptoms, serum thyroxine and TRAb, thyroid ultrasound, and orbital computed tomography formed the basis for the diagnoses. The first round of RT-PCR for the TCR CDR3 was performed with the HTBI primer set and the Qiagen OneStep RT-PCR kit. Most expanded thyroid clonotypes (frequency above 0.001) were also detected in blood, suggesting blood repertoires may reflect thyroid immune responses. A 13 V-J signature model separated ophthalmopathy from stable hyperthyroidism, with 87.88% sensitivity and 81% to 83% specificity in cross-validation and 80%/75% in testing. In validation, the model predicted progression to ophthalmopathy with roughly 70% sensitivity and less than 75% specificity, a median of around six months before onset. To identify distinguishing TCR V-J signatures, a discovery cohort of some 100 patients was used, comprising 43 with Graves' ophthalmopathy and approximately 57 with stable Graves' hyperthyroidism. Whether ophthalmopathy could be predicted prospectively was tested in an independent validation cohort made up of some 20 hyperthyroidism patients plus 17 patients who later progressed to ophthalmopathy. The 75 to 100 discovery patients were divided at random into training and test sets in a 7:3 ratio. Thyroid tissue and blood T-cell repertoires from six or seven Graves' hyperthyroidism patients were also compared in the study. Following sampling, methimazole starting at 30 mg daily was given to hyperthyroidism patients, and high-dose intravenous methylprednisolone was given to ophthalmopathy patients. Libraries were constructed in a second round of multiplex PCR, after which size selection and purification were performed. Sequencing of the libraries was done on an Illumina HiSeq2000 using paired-end 100 bp reads. SOAPnuke was used to process the raw data, removing reads that contained adapters or uncalled bases, had a mean Phred below 15, or lacked an exact match to the constant primer or identifier. COPE v1.2.5 was used to merge high-quality paired reads, and clonotypes were defined as unique nucleotide sequences. Clonotypes were aligned to IMGT TRBV, TRBD and TRBJ reference segments using MiTCR v1.1. Only V-J combinations with frequency above 0.0001, covering 99% to 99.2% of repertoires, were analysed. The TCS score was defined as F50 (clonal expansion) divided by E x V (chaos), with BLOSUM62-based TCRdist calculated between CDR3 peptides within each V-J. Welch's t-statistics and random forest reduced 450 to 600 V-J features to roughly 13, which were used in a naive Bayes classifier (R e1071). Sample size was not statistically predetermined, and investigators were not blinded to group allocation. The paper describes TCR Vbeta CDR3 sequencing of roughly 130 peripheral blood samples, made up of roughly 40 ophthalmopathy patients, more than 70 hyperthyroidism patients and 17 progressor patients.

The sequence derives from a man aged 18 to 30 with Graves disease. Donor details come from another sample of the same person, matched by shared clones. The V and J genes are TRBV29-1 and TRBJ2-5, and TRBD1 matches 7 of the central bases. The specimen was peripheral blood mononuclear cells (PBMCs), collected at new diagnosis, from a patient treated with antithyroid drugs. The nucleotide sequence reads TGCAGCGTTGCGGATACCGGGACAGAAGAGACCCAGTACTTC. Its translation reads: CSVADTGTEETQYF.